This note documents a single T cell receptor (beta chain) sequence. Its antigen remains unidentified. Repertoires were generated with immunoSEQ multiplex PCR, while TCRdb's copy carries only in-frame clones and drops some. The data hold about 140,000 clones, with approximately 84% observed a single time. The data derive from a study of cytomegalovirus exposure and HLA in healthy donors. In germline, CDR1 is SNHLY, CDR2 FYNNEI. This CDR3 has 13 amino acids. The V and J ends lost 8 bases and 5 bases, in that order; junction bases with no gene match: 9. Regarding the study as a whole: TCR beta chains numbering some 160 were designated cytomegalovirus-associated.

The sequenced sample was PBMCs. V gene TRBV2 combines with J gene TRBJ2-7; 7 bases fit TRBD1. The clonotype was recovered from a woman aged 25 to 39 in good health and CMV-seronegative. CDR3 amino acids: CASGDSQPNEQYF. For the CDR3, the DNA is TGTGCCAGCGGGGACAGTCAGCCGAACGAGCAGTACTTC.